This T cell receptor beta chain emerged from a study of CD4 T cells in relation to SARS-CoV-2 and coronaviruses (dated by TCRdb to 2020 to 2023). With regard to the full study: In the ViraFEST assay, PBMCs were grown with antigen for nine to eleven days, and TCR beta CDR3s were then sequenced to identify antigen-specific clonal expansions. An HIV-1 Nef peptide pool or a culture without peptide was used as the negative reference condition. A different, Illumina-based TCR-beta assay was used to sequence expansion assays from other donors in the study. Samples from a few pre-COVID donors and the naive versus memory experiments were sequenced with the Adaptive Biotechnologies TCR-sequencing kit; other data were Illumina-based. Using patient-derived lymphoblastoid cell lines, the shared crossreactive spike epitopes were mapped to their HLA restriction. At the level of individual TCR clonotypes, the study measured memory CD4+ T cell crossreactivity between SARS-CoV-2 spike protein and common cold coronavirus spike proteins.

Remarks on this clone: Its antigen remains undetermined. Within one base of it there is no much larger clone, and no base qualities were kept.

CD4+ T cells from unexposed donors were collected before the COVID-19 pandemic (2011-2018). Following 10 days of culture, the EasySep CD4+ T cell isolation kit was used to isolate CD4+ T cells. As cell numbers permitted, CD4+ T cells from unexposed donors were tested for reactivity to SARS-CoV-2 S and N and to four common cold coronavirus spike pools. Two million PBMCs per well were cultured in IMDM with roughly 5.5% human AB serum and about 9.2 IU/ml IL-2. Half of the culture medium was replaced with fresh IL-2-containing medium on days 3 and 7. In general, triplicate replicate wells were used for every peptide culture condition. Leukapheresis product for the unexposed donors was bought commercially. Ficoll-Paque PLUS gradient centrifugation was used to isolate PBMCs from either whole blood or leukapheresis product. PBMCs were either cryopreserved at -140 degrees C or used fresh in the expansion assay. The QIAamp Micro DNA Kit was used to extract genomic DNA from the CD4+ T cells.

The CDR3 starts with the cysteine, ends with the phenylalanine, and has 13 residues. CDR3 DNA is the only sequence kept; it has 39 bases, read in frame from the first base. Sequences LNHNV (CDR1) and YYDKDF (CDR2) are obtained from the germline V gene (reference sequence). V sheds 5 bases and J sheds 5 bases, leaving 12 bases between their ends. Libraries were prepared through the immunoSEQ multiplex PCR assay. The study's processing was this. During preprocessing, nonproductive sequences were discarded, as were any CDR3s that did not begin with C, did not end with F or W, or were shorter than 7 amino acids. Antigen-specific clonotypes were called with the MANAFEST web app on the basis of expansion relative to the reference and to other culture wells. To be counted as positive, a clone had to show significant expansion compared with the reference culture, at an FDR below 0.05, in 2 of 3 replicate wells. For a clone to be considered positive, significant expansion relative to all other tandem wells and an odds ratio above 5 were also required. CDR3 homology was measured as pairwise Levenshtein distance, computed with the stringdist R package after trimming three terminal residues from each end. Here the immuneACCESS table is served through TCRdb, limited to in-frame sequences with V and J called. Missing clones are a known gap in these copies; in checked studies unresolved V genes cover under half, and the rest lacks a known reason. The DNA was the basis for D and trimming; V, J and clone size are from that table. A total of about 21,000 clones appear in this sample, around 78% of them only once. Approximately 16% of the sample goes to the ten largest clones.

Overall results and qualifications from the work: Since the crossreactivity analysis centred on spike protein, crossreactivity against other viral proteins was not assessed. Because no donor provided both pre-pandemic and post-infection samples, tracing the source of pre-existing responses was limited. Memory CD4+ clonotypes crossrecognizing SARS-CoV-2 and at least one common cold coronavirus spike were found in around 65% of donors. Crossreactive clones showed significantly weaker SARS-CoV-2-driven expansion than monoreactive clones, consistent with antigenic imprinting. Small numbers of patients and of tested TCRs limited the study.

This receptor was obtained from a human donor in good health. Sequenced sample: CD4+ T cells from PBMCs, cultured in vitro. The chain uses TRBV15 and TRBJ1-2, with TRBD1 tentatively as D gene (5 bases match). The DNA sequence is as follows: TGTGCCACCAGCCCGGGGGGGGAGTATGGCTACACCTTC. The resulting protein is CATSPGGEYGYTF.